The 26 T cell receptor beta chains in this list originate from one sample, sequenced in a study of spatial heterogeneity in lung cancer. From the 5' RACE reads, TCRdb called clonotypes with MiXCR, one entry per CDR3 protein. The sample has around 9,700 distinct CDR3 sequences, approximately 5.8% seen once. Time point here: sample taken at primary tumor resection. The sample here was PBMCs, taken at surgery. These receptors were taken from a male donor with early-stage non-small cell lung cancer.

This clonotype has just a few counts. The chain couples TRBV12-3 or TRBV12-4 to TRBJ2-5; 8 nucleotides match TRBD2. The CDR3 spans 16 residues. Trimming took 2 bases from V and 2 from J; bases not matched to a gene: 7. The CDR3: CASSLFGGESQETQYF. The CDR3, as DNA: TGTGCCAGCAGTTTATTCGGGGGGGAGTCACAAGAGACCCAGTACTTC.

In its sample, this clonotype was seen many times. The V call is TRBV9, the J call TRBJ2-1; no clear D. Trimming stripped 0 bases from V and 10 bases from J, with 11 bases between. This CDR3 spans 13 amino acids. Germline CDR1 is SGDLS and CDR2 is YYNGEE. This CDR3 is CASSVAPPREQFF. CDR3 nucleotide sequence: TGTGCCAGCAGCGTAGCCCCCCCTCGGGAGCAGTTCTTC.

This chain links TRBV7-2 with TRBJ2-7, with TRBD2 matching 10 bases. With V trimmed by 7 bases and J by 2 bases, 14 bases remained unmatched. The CDR3 loop spans 17 amino acids. Germline lookup yields CDR1 SGHTA and CDR2 FQGNSA. CDR3 DNA: TGTGCCAGCATAATAGCGGGGGGCCCCCAAACGCCCTACGAGCAGTACTTC. Protein: CASIIAGGPQTPYEQYF.

This clonotype showed up just a few times. The chain uses TRBV21-1 and TRBJ2-2; the table gives TRBD1 as D, unverified against the DNA. TRBV21-1 represents a pseudogene. The CDR3 spans 16 residues. The chain's CDR3 is CASSPRTGRRAGELFF. The CDR3, as DNA: TGTGCCAGCAGCCCCCGGACAGGGCGAAGGGCCGGGGAGCTGTTTTTT.

The gene calls are TRBV23-1 and TRBJ2-5; no definite D call. TRBV23-1 is classed as an ORF, of uncertain function. V gave up 4 bases and J gave up 2 bases, with 14 bases separating them. This CDR3 has 15 amino acids. The CDR3 nucleotides read TGCGCCAGCAGTCTGGCGGCCCCAGATCAAGAGACCCAGTACTTC. It encodes CASSLAAPDQETQYF.

This clonotype was counted only a few times. The V gene is TRBV11-2, the J gene TRBJ2-7; 9 nucleotides match TRBD2. The CDR3 sequence is 15 residues long. Trimming removed 6 bases from V and 3 bases from J; junction bases left unmatched: 9. Germline loops: CDR1 SGHAT, CDR2 FQNNGV. The CDR3 DNA sequence: TGTGCCAGCAGATCTCTAGCGGGGTCTCTCTACGAGCAGTACTTC. Its translation: CASRSLAGSLYEQYF.

By sample fraction, this clonotype is medium-sized (0.01 to 0.1%). The chain carries TRBV6-2 or TRBV6-3 and TRBJ2-3, with 11 bases identical to TRBD2. Germline CDR1 and CDR2: MNHEY and SVGEGT. Trimming took 5 bases from V and 3 from J; bases not matched to a gene: 13. The CDR3 runs 18 residues. CDR3 in DNA: TGTGCCAGCAGTCTCGCCTGGGTACTAGCGGGGGTTACAGATACGCAGTATTTT. As protein: CASSLAWVLAGVTDTQYF.

There are many counts of this clonotype. The chain recombines TRBV7-2 with TRBJ2-1; D is possibly TRBD2 (5 bases). The CDR3 runs 12 residues. V shed 2 bases and J shed 9 bases, with 8 bases lying between them. Per germline, CDR1 SGHTA and CDR2 FQGNSA. CDR3 nucleotide sequence: TGTGCCAGCAGCTTATACGAGGGTGAGCAGTTCTTC. It encodes CASSLYEGEQFF.

This clonotype came up a few times. This chain connects TRBV5-4 to TRBJ2-3; D may be TRBD2 (5 bases). Germline lookup yields CDR1 SGHNT and CDR2 YYREEE (reference sequence). The CDR3 is 14 residues long. V was clipped by 0 bases and J by 3 bases, with 8 bases between them. This CDR3 is CASSLGLATDTQYF. The CDR3 DNA sequence: TGTGCCAGCAGCTTGGGGCTAGCTACAGATACGCAGTATTTT. Filled out from reference TRBV5-4 and TRBJ2-3, the complete variable domain reads ETGVTQSPTHLIKTRGQQVTLRCSSQSGHNTVSWYQQALGQGPQFIFQYYREEENGRGNFPPRFSGLQFPNYSSELNVNALELDDSALYLCASSLGLATDTQYFGPGTRLTVL.

CDR3 sequence reads: CSARRGQLTDTQYF. CDR3 in DNA: TGCAGTGCTAGGAGGGGACAGCTGACAGATACGCAGTATTTT. V and J are TRBV20-1 and TRBJ2-3; TRBD1 matches 7 bases. V dropped 3 bases and J dropped 3; count of bases not matched to a gene: 6. Germline V gives CDR1 DFQATT, CDR2 SNEGSKA (reference sequence). This CDR3 region has 14 residues.

The gene calls are TRBV30 and TRBJ1-1; D is unclear. This CDR3 comprises 11 residues. V was cut by 0 bases and J by 4 bases, with 3 bases left in between. The germline V gene encodes CDR1 GTSNPN and CDR2 SVGIG (reference sequence). DNA of the CDR3: TGTGCCTGGAGTGTTTCCACTGAAGCTTTCTTT. Encoded protein: CAWSVSTEAFF.

This clonotype was recorded once. The rearrangement joins TRBV20-1 to TRBJ1-1; D might be TRBD1 (6 bases). Trimming removed 5 bases at V and 3 bases at J, with 19 bases between. This CDR3 spans 15 amino acids. Germline CDR1 DFQATT, CDR2 SNEGSKA (reference sequence). This chain's CDR3 is CSADPLSRGYTEAFF. CDR3 coding DNA: TGCAGTGCTGATCCCCTAAGCAGGGGTTACACTGAAGCTTTCTTT.

By frequency in the sample, this clonotype is medium-sized. The J gene is TRBJ2-3, the V gene TRBV5-1; possible D gene TRBD1, 6 bases. This CDR3 is built from 14 residues. Trimming stripped 4 bases from V and 0 bases from J, with 9 bases between. Germline lookup yields CDR1 SGHRS and CDR2 YFSETQ. The CDR3 sequence: CASSPGQSTDTQYF. The CDR3, as DNA: TGCGCCAGCAGCCCAGGACAGAGCACAGATACGCAGTATTTT.

A note on this clonotype: This may come from a read error, since a much larger clone is one base off. The chain joins TRBV29-1 to TRBJ2-1; the D gene is possibly TRBD2 (5 bases). This CDR3 is built from 12 residues. Germline V gene lookup returns CDR1 SQVTM and CDR2 ANQGSEA. DNA for the CDR3: TGCAGCGCAAGACCGAGAGGGAATGAGCAGGTCTTC. It translates to CSARPRGNEQVF.

Sample share makes this clonotype medium-sized. V gene TRBV12-3 or TRBV12-4 combines with J gene TRBJ1-4; 7 nucleotides align to TRBD1. CDR3 length: 16 amino acids. With 6 bases clipped from V and 0 bases from J, the junction kept 7 bases outside the gene matches. In DNA, the CDR3 is TGTGCCAGCAGCCCGGACAGGTCTGCAACTAATGAAAAACTGTTTTTT. Translated, it gives CASSPDRSATNEKLFF.

This clonotype is judged medium-sized. The chain links TRBV9 to TRBJ2-3; D perhaps matches TRBD1 (5 bases). V lost 4 bases, J lost 4 bases, and 13 bases lay in between. The CDR3 is 14 residues long. Germline V gene data show CDR1 as SGDLS and CDR2 as YYNGEE. The CDR3 protein is CASSPRQSPDTQYF. Written as DNA, the CDR3 is TGTGCCAGCAGCCCAAGACAGTCCCCAGATACGCAGTATTTT.

This clonotype was picked up many times. This chain uses TRBV30 with TRBJ1-6; D remains unclear. Trimming shortened V by 2 bases and J by 14 bases, and 10 bases separated the two germline ends. The CDR3 runs 11 residues. The V gene's germline CDR1 is GTSNPN and CDR2 SVGIG (reference sequence). The CDR3 nucleotides are TGTGCCTGGAGTTCCCGGGAAGCCCTCCACTTT. Translation gives CAWSSREALHF.

This clonotype showed up many times. This chain links TRBV20-1 with TRBJ2-7, with D perhaps matching TRBD1 or TRBD2 (6 bases each). Germline CDR1 DFQATT, CDR2 SNEGSKA (reference sequence). V lost 2 bases and J lost 5, with 16 bases in between. This CDR3 spans 14 amino acids. The CDR3 region is CSARSPDGGHEQYF. In DNA, the CDR3 is TGCAGTGCTAGATCACCGGACGGGGGCCACGAGCAGTACTTC.

There are many counts of this clonotype. The V call is TRBV7-2, the J call TRBJ2-3, with a possible D match to TRBD1 (6 bases). The CDR3 has 15 amino acids. Trimming took off 6 bases at V and 5 bases at J, with 18 bases between the two ends. The germline V gene encodes CDR1 SGHTA and CDR2 FQGNSA. In nucleotides, the CDR3 is TGTGCCAGCAGTTCCCTGGGGGCCACGGTAGATACGCAGTATTTT. Residues: CASSSLGATVDTQYF.

This clonotype has ten or more counts. This chain connects TRBV5-4 to TRBJ2-1; a possible D gene is TRBD2 (5 bases). The CDR3 consists of 15 residues. CDR1 is SGHNT and CDR2 is YYREEE in the germline V gene (reference sequence). V was pared by 3 bases and J by 5 bases, with 15 bases between. Here the CDR3 reads CASSSRERIHNEQFF. As DNA, the CDR3 is TGTGCCAGCAGCTCTAGGGAGCGGATCCACAATGAGCAGTTCTTC.

This clonotype occurred many times. The chain joins TRBV28 to TRBJ2-7; 7 bases fit TRBD1. The CDR3 runs to 15 residues. The junction had 10 bases not matched to a gene; V was cut back by 6 bases and J by 2 bases. CDR1 and CDR2 from the germline V gene are MDHEN and SYDVKM. The CDR3 DNA follows: TGTGCCAGCAGCCCCACCGACAGGGTTCCCTACGAGCAGTACTTC. As protein: CASSPTDRVPYEQYF.

This clonotype was counted many times. The V gene is TRBV5-1, the J gene TRBJ2-1, with D unresolved. Trimming pared 5 bases from V and 6 bases from J, leaving 12 bases between. Germline lookup yields CDR1 SGHRS and CDR2 YFSETQ. The CDR3 length is 13 residues. CDR3 in DNA: TGCGCCAGCAGTGGGGAATCGGGCAATGAGCAGTTCTTC. Translating it yields CASSGESGNEQFF.

There are a few counts of this clonotype. A much larger clone is a single base away; this may be a read error. V and J are TRBV4-2 and TRBJ2-1, with no clear D. CDR1 LGHNA and CDR2 YNFKEQ come from the germline V gene. The CDR3 spans 17 residues. V lost 1 base and J 7 bases, leaving 20 bases between the germline ends. The CDR3 nucleotides read TGTGCCAGCAGCCAAGGGTGGGTAGTCGAGAAAAGGAATGAGCAGTTCTTC. It encodes CASSQGWVVEKRNEQFF.

This sequence joins TRBV14 and TRBJ2-1; 9 bases are a match to TRBD2. The CDR3 extends over 16 amino acids. The germline V gene encodes CDR1 SGHDN and CDR2 FVKESK. The ends lost 0 bases at V and 7 bases at J; junction bases unmatched: 7. This CDR3 is CASSQDASGTTNEQFF. The CDR3 DNA reads TGTGCCAGCAGCCAAGATGCTAGCGGGACAACAAATGAGCAGTTCTTC.

The chain uses TRBV2 and TRBJ1-1; D is ambiguous. Looked up from germline, CDR1 is SNHLY and CDR2 is FYNNEI. The CDR3 runs to 12 residues. V lost 5 bases and J 5 bases, leaving 9 bases between the germline ends. The CDR3 protein is CASSNGLTEAFF. CDR3 nucleotides: TGTGCCAGCAGTAACGGACTGACTGAAGCTTTCTTT.

This clonotype was recorded many times. This chain connects TRBV15 to TRBJ2-2, with D unresolved. Between the trimmed V and J ends, which lost 0 bases and 5 bases, there was a span of 7 bases. The CDR3 totals 14 residues. Germline lookup yields CDR1 LNHNV and CDR2 YYDKDF (reference sequence). CDR3 coding DNA: TGTGCCACCAGCAGAGAGGTCGGAACCGGGGAGCTGTTTTTT. Translating it yields CATSREVGTGELFF.